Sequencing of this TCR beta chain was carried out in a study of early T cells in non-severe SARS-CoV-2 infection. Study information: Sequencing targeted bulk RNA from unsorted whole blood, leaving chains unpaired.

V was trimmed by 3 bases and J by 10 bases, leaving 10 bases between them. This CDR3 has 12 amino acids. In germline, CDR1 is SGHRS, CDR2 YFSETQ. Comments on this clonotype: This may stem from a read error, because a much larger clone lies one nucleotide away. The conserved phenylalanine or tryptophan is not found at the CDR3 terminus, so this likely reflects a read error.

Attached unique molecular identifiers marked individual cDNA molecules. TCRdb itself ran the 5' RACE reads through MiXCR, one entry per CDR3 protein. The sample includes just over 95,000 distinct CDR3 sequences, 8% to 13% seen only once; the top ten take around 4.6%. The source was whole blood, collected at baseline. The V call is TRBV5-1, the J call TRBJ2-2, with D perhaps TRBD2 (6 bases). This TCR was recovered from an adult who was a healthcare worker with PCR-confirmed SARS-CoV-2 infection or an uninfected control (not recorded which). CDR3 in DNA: TGCGCCAGCAGCTGGGGGGACGTGGAGCTGTTTTGT. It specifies CASSWGDVELFC.